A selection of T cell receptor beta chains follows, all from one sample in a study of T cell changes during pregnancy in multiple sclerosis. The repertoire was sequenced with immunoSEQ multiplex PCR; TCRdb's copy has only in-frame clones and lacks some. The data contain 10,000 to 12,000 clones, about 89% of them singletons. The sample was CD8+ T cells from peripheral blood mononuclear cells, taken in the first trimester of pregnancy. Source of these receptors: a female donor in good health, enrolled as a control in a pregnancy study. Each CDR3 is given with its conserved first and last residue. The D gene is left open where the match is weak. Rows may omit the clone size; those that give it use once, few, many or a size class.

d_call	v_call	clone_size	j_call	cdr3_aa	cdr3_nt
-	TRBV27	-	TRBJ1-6	CASSPVHEHSYNSPLHF	TGTGCCAGCAGTCCCGTACATGAACACTCCTATAATTCACCCCTCCACTTT
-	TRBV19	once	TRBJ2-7	CASSAGVSYEQYF	TGTGCCAGTAGCGCCGGAGTGTCCTACGAGCAGTACTTC
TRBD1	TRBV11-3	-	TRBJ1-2	CASSLSPTGPGYTF	TGTGCCAGCAGCTTAAGTCCGACAGGGCCGGGCTACACCTTC
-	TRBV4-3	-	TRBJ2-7	CASSQVMAPYEQYF	TGCGCCAGCAGCCAAGTTATGGCACCCTACGAGCAGTACTTC
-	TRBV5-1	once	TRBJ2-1	CASSLEERSSEQFF	TGCGCCAGCAGCTTGGAGGAGAGATCAAGTGAGCAGTTCTTC
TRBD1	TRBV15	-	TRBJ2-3	CATSRQGASTDTQYF	TGTGCCACCAGCCGTCAGGGGGCTAGCACAGATACGCAGTATTTT
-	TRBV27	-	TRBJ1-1	CASSLSKGMNTEAFF	TGTGCCAGCAGTTTATCAAAGGGGATGAACACTGAAGCTTTCTTT
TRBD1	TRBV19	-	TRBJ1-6	CASPQTGTGDNSPLHF	TGTGCCAGTCCCCAAACCGGGACAGGGGATAATTCACCCCTCCACTTT
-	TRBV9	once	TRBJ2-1	CASSVDWWGVFYNEQFF	TGTGCCAGCAGCGTAGATTGGTGGGGCGTCTTCTACAATGAGCAGTTCTTC
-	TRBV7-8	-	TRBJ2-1	CASSLLAEWRAPNEQFF	TGTGCCAGCAGCTTACTTGCTGAATGGCGGGCACCCAATGAGCAGTTCTTC
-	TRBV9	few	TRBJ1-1	CASSSPGGLVGTEAFF	TGTGCCAGCAGCTCCCCGGGGGGTCTAGTCGGCACTGAAGCTTTCTTT
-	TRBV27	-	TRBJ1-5	CASRGANQPQHF	TGTGCCAGCAGGGGAGCGAATCAGCCCCAGCATTTT
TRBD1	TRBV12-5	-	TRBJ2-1	CASGQGALDEQFF	TGTGCTAGTGGTCAGGGGGCGTTGGATGAGCAGTTCTTC
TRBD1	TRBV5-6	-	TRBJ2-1	CASSPGTASYNEQFF	TGTGCCAGCAGCCCCGGGACAGCATCCTACAATGAGCAGTTCTTC
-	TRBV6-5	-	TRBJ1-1	CASSYIGAESTEAFF	TGTGCCAGCAGCTATATTGGGGCAGAGAGCACTGAAGCTTTCTTT
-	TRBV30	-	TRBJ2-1	CAWSLTENNEQFF	TGTGCCTGGAGTTTGACAGAGAACAATGAGCAGTTCTTC
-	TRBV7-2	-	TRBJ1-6	CASSTSGGIGSYNSPLHF	TGTGCCAGCAGCACTTCGGGAGGGATCGGGTCCTATAATTCACCCCTCCACTTT
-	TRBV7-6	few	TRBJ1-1	CASSPGTRTEAFF	TGTGCCAGCAGCCCCGGGACACGCACTGAAGCTTTCTTT
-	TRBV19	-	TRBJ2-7	CASSIVAGASYEQYF	TGTGCCAGTAGTATAGTGGCGGGGGCCTCCTACGAGCAGTACTTC
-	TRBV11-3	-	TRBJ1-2	CASSLNNRARHGYTF	TGTGCCAGCAGCTTAAACAACAGGGCCCGCCATGGCTACACCTTC
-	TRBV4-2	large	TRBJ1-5	CASSQVGREGYSNQPQHF	TGTGCCAGCAGCCAAGTAGGCAGGGAGGGCTATAGCAATCAGCCCCAGCATTTT
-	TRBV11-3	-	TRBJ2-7	CASSLVVAGLFSGEQYF	TGTGCCAGCAGCTTAGTGGTCGCCGGACTCTTTTCTGGCGAGCAGTACTTC
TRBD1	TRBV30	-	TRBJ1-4	CAWSPGGFGEKLFF	TGTGCCTGGAGTCCAGGGGGCTTTGGTGAAAAACTGTTTTTT
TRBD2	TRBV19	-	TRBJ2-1	CASTELAGLPYNEQFF	TGTGCCAGTACCGAACTAGCGGGGCTTCCCTACAATGAGCAGTTCTTC
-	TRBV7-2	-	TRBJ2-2	CASSIITGELFF	TGTGCCAGCAGCATAATCACCGGGGAGCTGTTTTTT
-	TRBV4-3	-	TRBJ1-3	CASSQDHGDPGNTIYF	TGCGCCAGCAGCCAAGATCATGGAGACCCTGGAAACACCATATATTTT
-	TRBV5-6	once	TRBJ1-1	CASSPGRGMNTEAFF	TGTGCCAGCAGCCCCGGCCGGGGGATGAACACTGAAGCTTTCTTT
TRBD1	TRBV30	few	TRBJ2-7	CAWRGQGLWEQYF	TGTGCCTGGAGGGGACAGGGGCTATGGGAGCAGTACTTC
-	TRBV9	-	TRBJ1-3	CASNVGSSGNTIYF	TGTGCCAGCAACGTGGGGAGCTCTGGAAACACCATATATTTT
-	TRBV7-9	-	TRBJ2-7	CASSTTPRDTHEQYF	TGTGCCAGCAGCACCACCCCTCGGGACACCCACGAGCAGTACTTC
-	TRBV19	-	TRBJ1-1	CASSIIGYTEAFF	TGTGCCAGTAGTATTATCGGGTACACTGAAGCTTTCTTT
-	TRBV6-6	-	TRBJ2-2	CASSYATSPNTGELFF	TGTGCCAGCAGTTACGCAACTAGCCCGAACACCGGGGAGCTGTTTTTT
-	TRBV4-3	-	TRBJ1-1	CASSQDGLGGRGEAFF	TGCGCCAGCAGCCAAGACGGCTTGGGGGGGAGGGGTGAGGCTTTCTTT
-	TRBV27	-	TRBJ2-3	CASSFGGRGSDTQYF	TGTGCCAGCAGTTTTGGAGGTCGGGGGTCAGATACGCAGTATTTT
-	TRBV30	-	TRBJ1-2	CAWSVGRRGYGYTF	TGTGCCTGGAGTGTTGGCAGGAGGGGCTATGGCTACACCTTC
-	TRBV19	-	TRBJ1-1	CASSELDLGRVEAFF	TGTGCCAGTAGTGAGTTGGACCTTGGCAGGGTTGAAGCTTTCTTT
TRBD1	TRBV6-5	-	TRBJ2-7	CASRRQGRNEQYF	TGTGCCAGCAGGAGACAGGGGCGAAACGAGCAGTACTTC
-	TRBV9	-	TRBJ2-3	CASSVGGGPSDTQYF	TGTGCCAGCAGCGTAGGCGGGGGCCCTTCAGATACGCAGTATTTT
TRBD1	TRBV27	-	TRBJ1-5	CASSPGTGHGQPQHF	TGTGCCAGCAGTCCCGGGACAGGGCACGGTCAGCCCCAGCATTTT
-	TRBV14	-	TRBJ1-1	CASRLQGTEAFF	TGTGCCAGCAGACTTCAGGGAACTGAAGCTTTCTTT
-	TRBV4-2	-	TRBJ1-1	CASSQGRAEAFF	TGTGCCAGCAGCCAAGGGAGGGCTGAAGCTTTCTTT
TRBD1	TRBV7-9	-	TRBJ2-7	CASSLGYLGQGATYEQYF	TGTGCCAGCAGCTTAGGATACCTGGGACAGGGGGCAACCTACGAGCAGTACTTC
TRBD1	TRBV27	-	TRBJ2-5	CASSSYRGTQYF	TGTGCCAGCAGTTCCTACAGGGGAACCCAGTACTTC
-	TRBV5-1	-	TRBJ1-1	CASSFRGGNTEAFF	TGCGCCAGCAGCTTCAGGGGTGGGAACACTGAAGCTTTCTTT
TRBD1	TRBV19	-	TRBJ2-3	CASNPTGGAPDGTDTQYF	TGTGCCAGTAACCCGACAGGGGGCGCCCCTGACGGCACAGATACGCAGTATTTT
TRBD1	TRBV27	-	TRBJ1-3	CASSLSSGGLSGNTIYF	TGTGCCAGCAGTTTATCGTCAGGGGGCCTCTCTGGAAACACCATATATTTT
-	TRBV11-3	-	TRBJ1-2	CASSLGGNYGYTF	TGTGCCAGCAGCCTGGGGGGAAACTATGGCTACACCTTC
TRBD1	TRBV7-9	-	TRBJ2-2	CASSPGTEMTGELFF	TGTGCCAGCAGCCCCGGGACAGAGATGACCGGGGAGCTGTTTTTT
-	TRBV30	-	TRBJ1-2	CAQLVGFSYGYTF	TGTGCCCAACTGGTCGGGTTTTCTTATGGCTACACCTTC
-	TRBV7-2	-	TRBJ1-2	CASSLVSGGLYGYTF	TGTGCCAGCAGCTTAGTAAGTGGAGGGCTCTATGGCTACACCTTC
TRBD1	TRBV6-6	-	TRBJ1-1	CASQAPGGVGTEAFF	TGTGCCAGCCAAGCCCCAGGGGGCGTCGGCACTGAAGCTTTCTTT
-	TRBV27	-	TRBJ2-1	CASNPGHRADNEQFF	TGTGCCAGCAACCCGGGACACCGGGCTGACAATGAGCAGTTCTTC